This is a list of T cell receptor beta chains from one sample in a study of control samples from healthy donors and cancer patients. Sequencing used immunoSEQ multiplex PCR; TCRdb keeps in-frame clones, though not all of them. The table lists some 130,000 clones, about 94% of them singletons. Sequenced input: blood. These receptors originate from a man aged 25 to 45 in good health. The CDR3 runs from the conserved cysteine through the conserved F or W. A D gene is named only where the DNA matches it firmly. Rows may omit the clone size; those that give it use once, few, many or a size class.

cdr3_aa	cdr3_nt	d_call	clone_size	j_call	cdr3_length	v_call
CASSVDEWGRGGYTF	TGTGCCAGCAGCGTAGATGAATGGGGGCGGGGGGGCTACACCTTC	-	-	TRBJ1-2	15	TRBV9
CASSFRGETQYF	TGTGCCAGCAGTTTTCGGGGGGAGACCCAGTACTTC	-	-	TRBJ2-5	12	TRBV27
CASSPFQGGMNTEAFF	TGTGCCAGCTCACCCTTCCAGGGGGGTATGAACACTGAAGCTTTCTTT	TRBD1	-	TRBJ1-1	16	TRBV18
CASSQLLQSGYTF	TGTGCCAGCAGCCAACTCCTACAATCTGGCTACACCTTC	-	-	TRBJ1-2	13	TRBV14
CASSQDTGVGGDTQYF	TGCGCCAGCAGCCAAGATACCGGGGTCGGCGGGGATACGCAGTATTTT	-	-	TRBJ2-3	16	TRBV4-1
CAWSVLAADTQYF	TGTGCCTGGAGTGTCCTTGCGGCCGATACGCAGTATTTT	-	-	TRBJ2-3	13	TRBV30
CASSQGLYSDQPQHF	TGCGCCAGCAGCCAGGGACTGTATAGCGATCAGCCCCAGCATTTT	-	-	TRBJ1-5	15	TRBV4-3
CSGSPGQGSYNEQFF	TGCAGCGGTTCCCCGGGACAGGGGTCCTACAATGAGCAGTTCTTC	TRBD1	-	TRBJ2-1	15	TRBV29-1
CASSIVFPTGTSSYEQYF	TGTGCCAGTAGTATAGTCTTTCCGACAGGGACAAGCTCCTACGAGCAGTACTTC	TRBD1	once	TRBJ2-7	18	TRBV19
CASSRRSGYDQPQHF	TGTGCCAGTAGTCGGCGGAGCGGTTACGATCAGCCCCAGCATTTT	-	-	TRBJ1-5	15	TRBV19
CASSESAGYNEQFF	TGTGCCAGCAGTGAATCAGCCGGATACAATGAGCAGTTCTTC	-	-	TRBJ2-1	14	TRBV25-1
CASSSMTTSYEQYF	TGTGCCAGCAGCTCGATGACTACCTCCTACGAGCAGTACTTC	-	once	TRBJ2-7	14	TRBV7-2
CASSFQAVRTDTQYF	TGTGCCAGCAGCTTTCAAGCGGTCCGCACAGATACGCAGTATTTT	-	once	TRBJ2-3	15	TRBV7-9
CASSTQTNRKAEAFF	TGTGCCAGTAGTACCCAGACGAATAGAAAGGCTGAAGCTTTCTTT	-	-	TRBJ1-1	15	TRBV19
CASSVGWNTEAFF	TGTGCCAGCAGCGTAGGTTGGAACACTGAAGCTTTCTTT	-	-	TRBJ1-1	13	TRBV9
CASRDRGGEQFF	TGTGCCAGCAGAGACAGGGGGGGTGAGCAGTTCTTC	TRBD1	few	TRBJ2-1	12	TRBV5-4
CATSIGPGFSNYGYTF	TGTGCCACCAGCATAGGACCAGGGTTTTCCAACTATGGCTACACCTTC	-	-	TRBJ1-2	16	TRBV15
CATADRAADTQYF	TGTGCCACCGCGGACAGGGCGGCAGATACGCAGTATTTT	TRBD1	once	TRBJ2-3	13	TRBV19
CASSQTYPVYNEQFF	TGTGCCAGCAGCCAAACGTACCCCGTATACAATGAGCAGTTCTTC	-	once	TRBJ2-1	15	TRBV3-1/TRBV3-2
CASSPDARDTYTEAFF	TGCGCCAGCAGCCCAGACGCTAGGGATACCTACACTGAAGCTTTCTTT	-	-	TRBJ1-1	16	TRBV4-1
CASSPSGATLHF	TGCGCCAGCAGCCCCTCAGGGGCCACCCTCCACTTT	-	-	TRBJ1-6	12	TRBV4-1
CASSPQTARNEKLFF	TGTGCCAGCAGTCCCCAGACAGCACGTAATGAAAAACTGTTTTTT	-	-	TRBJ1-4	15	TRBV6-2/TRBV6-3
CASRAGQGYQPQHF	TGTGCCAGTAGAGCGGGACAGGGGTATCAGCCCCAGCATTTT	TRBD1	-	TRBJ1-5	14	TRBV19
CASSLLGGVNSPLHF	TGTGCCAGCAGTTTATTGGGGGGAGTTAATTCACCCCTCCACTTT	-	-	TRBJ1-6	15	TRBV27
CASSSITGSETQYF	TGTGCCAGCAGTTCAATAACAGGGTCTGAGACCCAGTACTTC	-	-	TRBJ2-5	14	TRBV6-6
CASSLGTGISEAFF	TGTGCCAGCAGCTTAGGGACGGGGATCTCTGAAGCTTTCTTT	-	-	TRBJ1-1	14	TRBV7-6
CASRLTDVGETQYF	TGTGCCAGCAGACTGACGGACGTCGGGGAGACCCAGTACTTC	-	-	TRBJ2-5	14	TRBV6-5
CASSFPGKRGEKLFF	TGTGCCAGCAGCTTTCCGGGAAAACGGGGAGAAAAACTGTTTTTT	-	once	TRBJ1-4	15	TRBV5-8
CASSLLGNGYTF	TGTGCCAGCAGCTTATTAGGGAATGGCTACACCTTC	-	-	TRBJ1-2	12	TRBV7-2
CASKGQPYEQYF	TGTGCCAGCAAGGGACAGCCCTACGAGCAGTACTTC	TRBD1	-	TRBJ2-7	12	TRBV2
CASSYSKDLEAFF	TGTGCCAGCAGTTACTCAAAGGACCTGGAAGCTTTCTTT	-	-	TRBJ1-1	13	TRBV6-6
CASRLDRGLGNTIYF	TGCGCCAGCCGGCTTGACAGGGGGCTTGGAAACACCATATATTTT	TRBD1	-	TRBJ1-3	15	TRBV5-1
CASSSIGTASYEQYF	TGTGCCAGCAGCTCGATTGGGACAGCCTCCTACGAGCAGTACTTC	TRBD1	-	TRBJ2-7	15	TRBV5-5
CASKGGNYGYTF	TGTGCCAGCAAGGGGGGGAACTATGGCTACACCTTC	-	-	TRBJ1-2	12	TRBV2
CASSYSKGLTDTQYF	TGTGCCAGCAGTTACTCGAAGGGACTCACAGATACGCAGTATTTT	-	-	TRBJ2-3	15	TRBV6-2/TRBV6-3
CASSYSGASNQPQHF	TGTGCCAGCAGTTATTCCGGGGCGAGTAATCAGCCCCAGCATTTT	-	-	TRBJ1-5	15	TRBV6-2/TRBV6-3
CASSVGVGGDAWYGYTF	TGTGCCAGCAGCGTAGGGGTGGGTGGGGATGCCTGGTATGGCTACACCTTC	-	-	TRBJ1-2	17	TRBV9
CASSEAAYEQYF	TGTGCCAGCAGTGAAGCGGCCTACGAGCAGTACTTC	-	-	TRBJ2-7	12	TRBV6-1
CASSLGQGRNQPQHF	TGTGCCAGCAGCTTAGGGCAGGGGCGCAATCAGCCCCAGCATTTT	-	-	TRBJ1-5	15	TRBV7-9
CASSEVLGGWEKLFF	TGTGCCAGCAGTGAAGTCCTGGGAGGTTGGGAAAAACTGTTTTTT	-	once	TRBJ1-4	15	TRBV25-1
CASGKGQGNDGYTF	TGTGCTAGTGGAAAAGGACAGGGGAACGATGGCTACACCTTC	TRBD1	-	TRBJ1-2	14	TRBV12-5
CASSPIGGERPQHF	TGTGCCAGTAGTCCGATCGGGGGGGAAAGGCCCCAGCATTTT	-	-	TRBJ1-5	14	TRBV19
CASSIVLAGAPHYGYTF	TGTGCCAGTAGTATAGTGCTGGCCGGGGCGCCTCACTATGGCTACACCTTC	-	-	TRBJ1-2	17	TRBV19
CASSLPSGGQYF	TGTGCCAGCAGTCTCCCCAGTGGTGGGCAGTATTTT	-	-	TRBJ2-3	12	TRBV27
CASSVGSGRGRGGINEQFF	TGTGCCAGCAGCGTAGGATCGGGGAGAGGGAGGGGGGGGATCAATGAGCAGTTCTTC	-	-	TRBJ2-1	19	TRBV9
CASSSYRTYNSPLHF	TGTGCCAGCAGTTCATATAGGACCTATAATTCACCCCTCCACTTT	-	-	TRBJ1-6	15	TRBV6-6
CASSKGQGELNEQFF	TGCGCCAGCAGCAAGGGACAGGGGGAATTGAATGAGCAGTTCTTC	TRBD1	-	TRBJ2-1	15	TRBV5-1
CASSLGRRNPYNEQFF	TGTGCCAGCAGTTTAGGAAGACGGAACCCCTACAATGAGCAGTTCTTC	-	-	TRBJ2-1	16	TRBV28
CASSLARTGHYGYTF	TGTGCCAGCAGCTTAGCGCGGACAGGGCACTATGGCTACACCTTC	TRBD1	once	TRBJ1-2	15	TRBV11-1
CASRPGTATNEKLFF	TGTGCCAGTAGGCCCGGGACAGCAACTAATGAAAAACTGTTTTTT	TRBD1	once	TRBJ1-4	15	TRBV19